This T cell receptor (beta chain) was captured in a study of glioma-infiltrating T cells after dendritic cell vaccination. Study details: Samples are from glioblastoma patients in Phase I and II dendritic cell vaccine trials. Autologous tumor lysate-pulsed dendritic cell vaccination was given between the early 2000s and the early 2010s. General study findings and limits: TCR clonality showed no direct relationship with survival. Few patients contributed both blood and tumor specimens.

The CDR3 sequence is 15 residues long. V shed 4 bases and J 4 bases; nucleotides not matched to a gene: 5. Germline V gene lookup returns CDR1 SGHRS and CDR2 YFSETQ. With regard to this clone: What it recognizes is unknown.

The sample's time point: after dendritic cell vaccination, including at tumor progression/relapse. The table came from immunoSEQ multiplex PCR; TCRdb's copy has only in-frame clones and leaves some out. The sample has around 90,000 clones; about 81% are singletons. The origin of this receptor is a human donor with glioblastoma. The chain uses TRBV5-1 and TRBJ2-7, with TRBD2 matching 13 bases. This specimen consisted of blood, obtained after dendritic cell vaccination. DNA for the CDR3: TGCGCCAGCAGCGCGCCGGGACTAGCGGGGTACGAGCAGTACTTC. Translating gives CASSAPGLAGYEQYF.